This TCR beta chain appears in the sequencing data of a study of CD8+ T cells in alopecia areata. Study-wide results and caveats: For lesional scalp, especially alopecia totalis/universalis, clonality was higher than in normal scalp.

It was cDNA, reverse transcribed from extracted RNA, that served as the sequencing template. Method: immunoSEQ multiplex PCR; TCRdb's copy keeps in-frame clones and lacks some. Of fewer than 150,000 clones in the sample, about 61% are singletons; the top ten hold approximately 2.6%. Comment on this clone: Its antigen is as yet unknown.

The CDR3 spans 11 residues. Trimming left V 6 bases short and J 6 bases short, with 11 bases between. Germline CDR1 is DFQATT and CDR2 is SNEGSKA (reference sequence). The J gene is TRBJ1-1, the V gene TRBV20-1, with no clear D. The sample consisted of CD4+ T cells sorted from blood. This clonotype was sampled from a human donor in good health. CDR3 protein: CSAIDEAEAFF. CDR3 DNA: TGCAGTGCCATCGACGAAGCTGAAGCTTTCTTT.